The clone carrying this TCR beta chain was counted a single time. No antigen is known for it. Specified treatment: roughly 18 received Ad26.COV2.S at low or high dose, single or two shots; about 5 received placebo; per-sample allocation not given. Collection of samples fell on day 63 after the first vaccine or placebo injection. This record comes from a study of Ad26.COV2.S vaccination and SARS-CoV-2 variants. Study-wide background: The COV1001 Ad26.COV2.S trial arm included the donor. Ad26.COV2.S given intramuscularly, once or twice 56 days apart. The study, taken as a whole, reports: Once vaccination had occurred, spike-specific CD8+ and CD4+ T cell responses reportedly showed substantial breadth.

This CDR3 is 13 amino acids long. Germline loops: CDR1 ENHRY, CDR2 SYGVKD. The V end lost 7 bases, the J end lost 0 bases, and 8 bases lay between the germline ends. Assay: immunoSEQ multiplex PCR; the TCRdb copy retains only in-frame clones and omits some. Here the sample spans 350,000 to 500,000 clones, 80% to 95% being singletons. The specimen was peripheral blood, collected in a trial of Ad26.COV2.S vaccine versus placebo. V and J are TRBV10-3 and TRBJ2-3; TRBD2 is a possible D gene (5 bases). This sequence was found in a person aged 18-60 years who received the Ad26.COV2.S COVID-19 vaccine or a placebo. DNA for the CDR3: TGTGCCATCACTCCGGGAAGCACAGATACGCAGTATTTT. Its translation: CAITPGSTDTQYF.